These T cell receptor beta chains were read from a single sample in a study of blood T cell repertoires in COVID-19. Sequencing used immunoSEQ multiplex PCR; TCRdb keeps in-frame clones, though not all of them. This sample has around 250,000 clones; approximately 83% occur once, and the top ten carry 3.4%. Input material: PBMCs or T cells enriched from blood (not recorded which). The source of these receptors is a man aged 45-65 years who had recovered from COVID-19. CDR3s include the opening cysteine and the closing phenylalanine or tryptophan. The order of the fields is J gene, V gene, D gene, clone size, CDR3 protein, CDR3 DNA. The D gene is left open where the match is weak. The size entry is marked missing in some rows and otherwise reads once, few, many or a size class.

J: TRBJ2-1
V: TRBV28
D: TRBD1
size: NA
CDR3: CASTSSKGAKNEQFF
DNA: TGTGCCAGCACCTCCAGCAAGGGGGCCAAGAATGAGCAGTTCTTC

J: TRBJ1-3
V: TRBV2
D: NA
size: NA
CDR3: CASKGTGAGNTIYF
DNA: TGTGCCAGCAAGGGGACGGGGGCTGGAAACACCATATATTTT

J: TRBJ1-5
V: TRBV7-2
D: NA
size: once
CDR3: CASRPSPVSNQPQHF
DNA: TGTGCCAGCAGGCCTAGTCCGGTTAGCAATCAGCCCCAGCATTTT

J: TRBJ2-3
V: TRBV11-3
D: NA
size: NA
CDR3: CASSSSTSGFGMTDTQYF
DNA: TGTGCCAGCAGCTCAAGTACCTCGGGGTTTGGTATGACAGATACGCAGTATTTT

J: TRBJ2-2
V: TRBV5-1
D: NA
size: NA
CDR3: CASSPANRASGELFF
DNA: TGCGCCAGCAGCCCAGCTAACAGGGCTAGCGGGGAGCTGTTTTTT

J: TRBJ1-1
V: TRBV28
D: TRBD1
size: NA
CDR3: CATRGAGGRGNTEAFF
DNA: TGTGCCACCAGAGGGGCAGGGGGCAGAGGGAACACTGAAGCTTTCTTT

J: TRBJ2-3
V: TRBV11-3
D: TRBD1
size: NA
CDR3: CASSLPGTVRNTQYF
DNA: TGTGCCAGCAGCTTACCCGGGACAGTACGAAATACGCAGTATTTT

J: TRBJ2-7
V: TRBV28
D: TRBD1
size: few
CDR3: CASRILGTGKYEQYF
DNA: TGTGCCAGCAGGATCTTAGGGACAGGGAAATACGAGCAGTACTTC

J: TRBJ1-2
V: TRBV27
D: NA
size: NA
CDR3: CASTRAGGNYGYTF
DNA: TGTGCCAGCACTCGGGCGGGGGGGAACTATGGCTACACCTTC

J: TRBJ1-5
V: TRBV9
D: TRBD1
size: NA
CDR3: CASSTTGVGNQPQHF
DNA: TGTGCCAGCAGCACTACAGGGGTTGGCAATCAGCCCCAGCATTTT

J: TRBJ1-2
V: TRBV6-5
D: NA
size: once
CDR3: CASRQNFINTAYTF
DNA: TGTGCCAGCAGGCAAAACTTCATAAACACAGCCTACACCTTC

J: TRBJ1-5
V: TRBV2
D: NA
size: NA
CDR3: CASSPGPNNQPQHF
DNA: TGTGCCAGCAGTCCTGGCCCAAACAATCAGCCCCAGCATTTT

J: TRBJ2-7
V: TRBV5-1
D: NA
size: NA
CDR3: CASVMGLPNYEQYF
DNA: TGCGCCAGCGTGATGGGGCTCCCGAACTACGAGCAGTACTTC

J: TRBJ1-4
V: TRBV19
D: TRBD1
size: NA
CDR3: CASSRSRPGGDEKLFF
DNA: TGTGCCAGTAGTAGATCCCGACCAGGGGGAGATGAAAAACTGTTTTTT

J: TRBJ2-5
V: TRBV7-9
D: NA
size: NA
CDR3: CASRTPGETQYF
DNA: TGTGCCAGCAGGACCCCGGGGGAGACCCAGTACTTC

J: TRBJ2-5
V: TRBV2
D: NA
size: NA
CDR3: CASMISAEGTQYF
DNA: TGTGCCAGCATGATTAGCGCTGAGGGGACCCAGTACTTC

J: TRBJ2-2
V: TRBV3-1/TRBV3-2
D: NA
size: NA
CDR3: CASSQARSPTGELFF
DNA: TGTGCCAGCAGCCAGGCTAGGTCGCCCACCGGGGAGCTGTTTTTT

J: TRBJ1-3
V: TRBV11-3
D: NA
size: few
CDR3: CASSLVIGPGNTIYF
DNA: TGTGCCAGCAGCTTAGTAATTGGGCCTGGAAACACCATATATTTT

J: TRBJ1-2
V: TRBV10-2
D: NA
size: NA
CDR3: CASSRSPGDGYTF
DNA: TGCGCCAGCAGTCGATCCCCAGGGGATGGCTACACCTTC

J: TRBJ2-7
V: TRBV7-9
D: NA
size: NA
CDR3: CASSRVASSYEQYF
DNA: TGTGCCAGCAGTAGGGTAGCGAGCTCCTACGAGCAGTACTTC

J: TRBJ1-5
V: TRBV6-6
D: NA
size: NA
CDR3: CASSYPESGQPQHF
DNA: TGTGCCAGCAGTTACCCCGAGTCGGGTCAGCCCCAGCATTTT

J: TRBJ1-3
V: TRBV6-5
D: TRBD1
size: NA
CDR3: CATKTGQGGGNTIYF
DNA: TGTGCCACCAAAACAGGACAGGGAGGAGGAAACACCATATATTTT

J: TRBJ1-1
V: TRBV9
D: NA
size: NA
CDR3: CASSVVGGLRTEAFF
DNA: TGTGCCAGCAGCGTAGTCGGGGGGCTGCGAACTGAAGCTTTCTTT

J: TRBJ1-2
V: TRBV19
D: TRBD1
size: NA
CDR3: CASSALQGNVVPNTF
DNA: TGTGCCAGTAGTGCCCTACAGGGGAACGTAGTCCCCAACACCTTC

J: TRBJ1-2
V: TRBV30
D: TRBD1
size: few
CDR3: CAWSVRTGGAGYTF
DNA: TGTGCCTGGAGTGTCCGGACAGGGGGGGCTGGCTACACCTTC

J: TRBJ1-5
V: TRBV28
D: NA
size: NA
CDR3: CASSFGRGYSNQPQHF
DNA: TGTGCCAGCAGTTTTGGGCGGGGTTATAGCAATCAGCCCCAGCATTTT

J: TRBJ1-1
V: TRBV5-1
D: NA
size: few
CDR3: CASSLAGNTEAFF
DNA: TGCGCCAGCAGCTTGGCCGGTAACACTGAAGCTTTCTTT

J: TRBJ1-4
V: TRBV6-1
D: NA
size: NA
CDR3: CASSEYRTNEKLFF
DNA: TGTGCCAGCAGTGAGTACAGAACTAATGAAAAACTGTTTTTT